Presented here are 17 T cell receptor beta chains from one specimen sequenced in a study of T cells in Graves' hyperthyroidism and ophthalmopathy. RNA transcripts served as the template for amplifying TCR beta CDR3 regions. HTBI primers were the set used in a first-round RT-PCR of the TCR CDR3. TCRdb re-analysed the multiplex PCR reads in MiXCR, keeping a single row per CDR3 protein. Among 470,000 or so distinct CDR3 sequences listed, 20% to 25% were seen once. Sequences were obtained from blood. The receptors shown here come from a young man with Graves' hyperthyroidism.

Ten or more counts support this clonotype. The chain joins TRBV11-1 to TRBJ2-7; 8 positions agree with TRBD1. Trimming took 1 base from V and 3 from J; bases not matched to a gene: 8. Germline values: CDR1 SGHAT, CDR2 FQDESV (reference sequence). There are 16 residues in the CDR3. The CDR3 protein is CASSLDQGASRYEQYF. The CDR3 DNA follows: TGTGCCAGCAGCTTAGACCAGGGGGCGTCCCGCTACGAGCAGTACTTC.

This clonotype was seen at least ten times. The chain recombines TRBV20-1 with TRBJ1-5; tentative D call: TRBD1 (6 bases). Germline-derived CDR1 and CDR2 are DFQATT and SNEGSKA (reference sequence). This CDR3 is built from 13 residues. CDR3 loop: CSGQTLPNQPQHF. Written as DNA, the CDR3 is TGCAGCGGACAGACCCTTCCTAATCAGCCCCAGCATTTT.

The V call is TRBV28, the J call TRBJ1-2; D is unclear. The CDR3 sequence is 14 residues long. Germline loops: CDR1 MDHEN, CDR2 SYDVKM. The V end lost 5 bases, the J end lost 0 bases, and 10 bases lay between the germline ends. The CDR3 sequence is CASSGDGTNYGYTF. The CDR3 DNA is TGTGCCAGCAGTGGGGATGGGACTAACTATGGCTACACCTTC.

Only a few counts were recorded for this clonotype. V usage is TRBV12-3 or TRBV12-4 and J usage is TRBJ1-5, with unresolved D. The CDR3 has 16 residues. Deletions cut 4 bases from V and 4 bases from J, with 17 bases between. CDR3 amino acids: CASSSPRAWGNQPQHF. The CDR3, as DNA: TGTGCCAGCAGTTCCCCCCGGGCCTGGGGTAATCAGCCCCAGCATTTT.

About this clonotype: A much larger clone sits a single nucleotide away, making a read error possible. Since no conserved phenylalanine or tryptophan closes the CDR3, a read error is the likely cause. The J gene is TRBJ1-2, the V gene TRBV12-3 or TRBV12-4, with D unresolved. V was cut by 2 bases and J by 4 bases, with 8 bases left in between. The CDR3 runs to 13 residues. CDR3 sequence (DNA): TGTGCCAGCAGTTTAAGGCCGCTCTATGGCTACACCTAC. Translating gives CASSLRPLYGYTY.

This clonotype was counted a few times. J is TRBJ2-4 and V is TRBV6-8, with TRBD2 matching over 8 bases. The CDR3 is 17 residues long. The V gene end was trimmed by 1 base and the J gene end by 1 base; junction bases not matched to a gene: 6. Germline V gives CDR1 MNHGY, CDR2 SAAAGT. CDR3 loop: CASSYLTGGAAKNIQYF. In DNA form, the CDR3 reads TGTGCCAGCAGTTACTTAACCGGGGGGGCGGCCAAAAACATTCAGTACTTC.

There are many counts of this clonotype. The rearrangement joins TRBV19 to TRBJ1-2; D unclear. V gave up 3 bases and J gave up 7 bases, with 12 bases separating them. Germline loops: CDR1 LNHDA, CDR2 SQIVND (reference sequence). CDR3 size: 13 residues. The CDR3 DNA reads TGTGCCAGTAGTATTGCTGATGGGGTTGGCTACACCTTC. This sequence encodes CASSIADGVGYTF.

This clonotype was recorded at least ten times. This chain links TRBV2 with TRBJ2-2; a weak D match, TRBD1 (5 bases). This CDR3 is built from 14 residues. Between the trimmed V and J ends, which lost 1 base and 7 bases, there was a span of 10 bases. CDR1 is SNHLY, CDR2 FYNNEI, per germline. CDR3: CASSEDGADGELFF. In nucleotides, the CDR3 is TGTGCCAGCAGTGAAGATGGGGCGGACGGGGAGCTGTTTTTT.

The sample holds a few counts of this clonotype. The V call is TRBV19, the J call TRBJ1-1; D remains unclear. The CDR3 is 15 residues long. Germline V gives CDR1 LNHDA, CDR2 SQIVND (reference sequence). V shed 1 base and J shed 0 bases, with 9 bases lying between them. The CDR3: CASSIGYGLNTEAFF. In nucleotides, the CDR3 is TGTGCCAGTAGTATAGGGTACGGCTTGAACACTGAAGCTTTCTTT.

At least ten counts were recorded for this clonotype. The J gene is TRBJ2-7, the V gene TRBV6-1; the match to TRBD1 covers 7 bases. V lost 4 bases to trimming and J lost 6 bases; unmatched junction nucleotides: 12. In germline, CDR1 is MNHNS, CDR2 SASEGT. The CDR3 loop spans 15 amino acids. CDR3: CASSGPRQGNGEQYF. DNA for the CDR3: TGTGCCAGCAGTGGGCCACGACAGGGCAATGGCGAGCAGTACTTC.

This clonotype was seen repeatedly, ten times or more. The gene calls are TRBV27 and TRBJ2-2, with a possible D match to TRBD1 (6 bases). CDR1 and CDR2 from the germline V gene are MNHEY and SMNVEV (reference sequence). There are 16 residues in the CDR3. Trimming left V 3 bases short and J 4 bases short, with 15 bases between. The CDR3 sequence: CASSFYPGQTTGELFF. In nucleotides, the CDR3 is TGTGCCAGCAGTTTTTACCCGGGACAAACCACCGGGGAGCTGTTTTTT.

This clonotype has a count of ten or more. V usage is TRBV12-3 or TRBV12-4 and J usage is TRBJ2-2; D is ambiguous. The ends were cut back, 5 bases at V and 4 bases at J, with 14 bases in the middle. The CDR3 loop spans 15 amino acids. The CDR3 protein is CASSNPRDVTGELFF. DNA of the CDR3: TGTGCCAGCAGTAACCCCAGAGATGTCACCGGGGAGCTGTTTTTT.

The rearrangement links TRBV6-1 to TRBJ1-2, with D possibly matching TRBD1 (5 bases). Between the trimmed V and J ends, which lost 6 bases and 5 bases, there was a span of 16 bases. Per the germline V gene, CDR1 is MNHNS and CDR2 is SASEGT. CDR3 length equals 14 residues. In nucleotides, the CDR3 is TGTGCCAGCAGCCAAGTCGACAGTCCTTATGGCTACACCTTC. Amino acid sequence: CASSQVDSPYGYTF.

The sample holds many counts of this clonotype. The chain links TRBV2 to TRBJ2-5; TRBD1 matches at 10 bases. The trim removed 1 base at V and 3 bases at J, leaving 2 bases unmatched. This CDR3 has 15 amino acids. The germline CDR1 and CDR2 sequences are SNHLY and FYNNEI. CDR3 in amino acids: CASSEGGTGEETQYF. DNA for the CDR3: TGTGCCAGCAGTGAAGGGGGGACAGGGGAAGAGACCCAGTACTTC.

The V gene is TRBV20-1, the J gene TRBJ2-7, with TRBD1 identical over 7 bases. CDR3 length: 13 residues. V lost 5 bases to trimming and J lost 5 bases; unmatched junction nucleotides: 9. Per the germline V gene, CDR1 is DFQATT and CDR2 is SNEGSKA (reference sequence). The CDR3 DNA sequence: TGCAGTGCTGTTACAGGGGATAACGACGAGCAGTACTTC. It specifies CSAVTGDNDEQYF.

The V call is TRBV12-3 or TRBV12-4, the J call TRBJ1-3; 10 bases agree with TRBD1. J gave up 4 bases and V 5 bases, and 14 bases lay outside the gene matches. The CDR3 runs 18 residues. CDR3 nucleotide sequence: TGTGCCAGCAGTCCCCGGACAGGGGGAGGAGTAGGCGGAAACACCATATATTTT. Encoded protein: CASSPRTGGGVGGNTIYF.

In this sample, this clonotype turned up many times. The CDR3: CASRTDNYGYTF. DNA of the CDR3: TGCGCCAGCAGGACGGATAACTATGGCTACACCTTC. J is TRBJ1-2 and V is TRBV5-1; unclear D gene. The V gene lost 5 bases and the J gene lost 1 base, with 6 bases spanning the gap. There are 12 residues in the CDR3. Germline values: CDR1 SGHRS, CDR2 YFSETQ.